This T cell receptor (beta chain) was captured in a study of OX40 agonist ivuxolimab in advanced cancers. This clone has just one count. The CDR3 consists of 13 residues. J was trimmed by 5 bases and V by 4 bases; bases with no gene match: 7. CDR1 and CDR2 (germline): SQVTM, ANQGSEA. Method: immunoSEQ multiplex PCR; TCRdb's copy keeps in-frame clones and lacks some. The table includes 50,000 to 65,000 clones, roughly 90% detected once. This receptor was identified in an adult with an advanced solid tumor such as melanoma, head and neck, liver or kidney cancer. This rearrangement joins TRBV29-1 to TRBJ1-1, with 7 positions matching TRBD1. Sequenced here: CD4+ or CD8+ T cells sorted from blood, sampled in a trial of the OX40 agonist ivuxolimab. The CDR3 spells CSVGGGTWTEAFF. CDR3 nucleotide sequence: TGCAGCGTTGGAGGGGGCACCTGGACTGAAGCTTTCTTT.